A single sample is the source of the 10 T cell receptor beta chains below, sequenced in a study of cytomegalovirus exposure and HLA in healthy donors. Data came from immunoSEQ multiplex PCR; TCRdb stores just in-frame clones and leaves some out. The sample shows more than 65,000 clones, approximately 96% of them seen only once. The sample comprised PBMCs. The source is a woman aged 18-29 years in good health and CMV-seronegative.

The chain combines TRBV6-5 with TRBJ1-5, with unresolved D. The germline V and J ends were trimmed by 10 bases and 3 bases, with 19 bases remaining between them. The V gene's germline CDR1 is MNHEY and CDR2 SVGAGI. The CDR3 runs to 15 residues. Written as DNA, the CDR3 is TGTGCCACCTCAATAGTACGGGGAACCAATCAGCCCCAGCATTTT. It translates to CATSIVRGTNQPQHF.

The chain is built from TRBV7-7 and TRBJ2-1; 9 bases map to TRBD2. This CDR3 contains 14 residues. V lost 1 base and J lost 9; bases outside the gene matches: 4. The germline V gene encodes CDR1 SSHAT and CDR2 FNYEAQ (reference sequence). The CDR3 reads CASSLGSGSREQFF. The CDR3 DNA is TGTGCCAGCAGCTTAGGTAGCGGGAGTCGTGAGCAGTTCTTC.

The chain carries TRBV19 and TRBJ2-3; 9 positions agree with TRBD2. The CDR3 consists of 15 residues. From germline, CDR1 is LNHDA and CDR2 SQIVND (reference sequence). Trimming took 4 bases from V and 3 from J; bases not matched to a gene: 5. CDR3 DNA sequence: TGTGCCAGTAGTAGAGCGGGAGGCTTTACAGATACGCAGTATTTT. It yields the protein CASSRAGGFTDTQYF. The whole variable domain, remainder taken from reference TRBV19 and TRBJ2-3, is DGGITQSPKYLFRKEGQNVTLSCEQNLNHDAMYWYRQDPGQGLRLIYYSQIVNDFQKGDIAEGYSVSREKKESFPLTVTSAQKNPTAFYLCASSRAGGFTDTQYFGPGTRLTVL.

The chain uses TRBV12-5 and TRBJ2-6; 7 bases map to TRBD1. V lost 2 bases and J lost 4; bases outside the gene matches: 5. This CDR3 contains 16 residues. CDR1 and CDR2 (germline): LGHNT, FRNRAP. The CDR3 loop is CASGLITGAGANVLTF. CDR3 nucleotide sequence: TGTGCTAGTGGTTTGATAACAGGGGCAGGGGCCAACGTCCTGACTTTC.

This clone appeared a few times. This chain's CDR3 is CASFDERETGELFF. The CDR3 bases are TGTGCCAGCTTCGACGAGCGGGAGACCGGGGAGCTGTTTTTT. The chain is built from TRBV11-2 and TRBJ2-2, with TRBD2 matching over 8 bases. This CDR3 is 14 amino acids long. The junction had 7 bases not matched to a gene; V was cut back by 8 bases and J by 5 bases. Looked up from germline, CDR1 is SGHAT and CDR2 is FQNNGV.

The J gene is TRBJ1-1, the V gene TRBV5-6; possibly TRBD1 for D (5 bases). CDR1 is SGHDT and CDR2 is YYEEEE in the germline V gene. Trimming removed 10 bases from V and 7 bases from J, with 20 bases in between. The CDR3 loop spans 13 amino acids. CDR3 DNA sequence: TGTGCCTCCGTTAAGGGCCTGGGGCTTGAAGCTTTCTTT. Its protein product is CASVKGLGLEAFF.

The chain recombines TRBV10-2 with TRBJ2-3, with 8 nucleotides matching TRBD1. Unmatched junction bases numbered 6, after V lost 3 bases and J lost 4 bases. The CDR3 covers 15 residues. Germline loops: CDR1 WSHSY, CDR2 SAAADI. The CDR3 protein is CASSDGQGIADTQYF. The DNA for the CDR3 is TGCGCCAGCAGTGACGGACAGGGCATAGCAGATACGCAGTATTTT.

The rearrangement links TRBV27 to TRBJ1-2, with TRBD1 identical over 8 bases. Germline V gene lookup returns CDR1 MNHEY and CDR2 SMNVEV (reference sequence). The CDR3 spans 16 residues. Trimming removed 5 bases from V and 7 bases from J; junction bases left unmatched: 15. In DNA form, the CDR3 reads TGTGCCAGCAGTCTGTTGGGGGACAGGTCGGGTTCTGGCTACACCTTC. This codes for CASSLLGDRSGSGYTF.

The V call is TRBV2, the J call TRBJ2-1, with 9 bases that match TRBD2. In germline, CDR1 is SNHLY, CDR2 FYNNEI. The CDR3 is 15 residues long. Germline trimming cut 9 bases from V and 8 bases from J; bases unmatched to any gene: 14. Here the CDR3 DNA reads TGTGCCAGGAAGAGTGCTAGCGGGGTCTGGGATGAGCAGTTCTTC. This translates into CARKSASGVWDEQFF.

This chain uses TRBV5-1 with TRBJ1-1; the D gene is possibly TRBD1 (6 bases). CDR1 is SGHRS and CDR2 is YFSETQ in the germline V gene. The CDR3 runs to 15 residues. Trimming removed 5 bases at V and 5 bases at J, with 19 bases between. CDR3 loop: CASRAGDGGGTEAFF. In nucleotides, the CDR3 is TGCGCCAGCAGGGCAGGGGACGGTGGCGGGACTGAAGCTTTCTTT.